These 32 T cell receptor beta chains were sequenced from one sample in a study of identical twins. TCRdb re-analysed the 5' RACE reads in MiXCR, keeping a single row per CDR3 protein. The table includes more than 400,000 distinct CDR3 sequences, roughly 15% detected once. These same records also appear under a second study, on yellow fever vaccine responses in identical twins.

Sequencing input: CD4+ T cells sorted from blood. The receptors originated from a woman aged 18-35 years in good health.

The rearrangement uses TRBV20-1 and TRBJ1-1; 7 bases match TRBD1. This CDR3 is 14 amino acids long. V was clipped by 3 bases and J by 3 bases; unmatched bases: 7. The germline V gene has CDR1 DFQATT and CDR2 SNEGSKA (reference sequence). In DNA, the CDR3 is TGCAGTGCTAGCCACCCGCAGGGGGACACTGAAGCTTTCTTT. Translation: CSASHPQGDTEAFF.

This clonotype has at least ten counts. One end of the junction varies from germline; a read error may be responsible. The chain couples TRBV4-1 to TRBJ2-7; unclear D gene. The germline V gene encodes CDR1 MGHRA and CDR2 YSYEKL. The CDR3 has 14 amino acids. CDR3 sequence: CASSQDELGRQIEF. In nucleotides, the CDR3 is TGCGCCAGCAGCCAAGATGAGTTAGGACGCCAGATTGAGTTC.

This chain joins TRBV5-4 and TRBJ2-5; weak D call: TRBD2 (5 bases). The V end was cut by 4 bases, the J end by 5 bases, with 15 bases between. The CDR3 has 14 residues. Germline V lookup: CDR1 SGHNT, CDR2 YYREEE (reference sequence). CDR3 sequence reads: CASSPVPDWETQYF. The CDR3 DNA sequence: TGTGCCAGCAGCCCGGTCCCGGACTGGGAGACCCAGTACTTC. The complete variable domain, with remaining parts taken from reference TRBV5-4 and TRBJ2-5, reads ETGVTQSPTHLIKTRGQQVTLRCSSQSGHNTVSWYQQALGQGPQFIFQYYREEENGRGNFPPRFSGLQFPNYSSELNVNALELDDSALYLCASSPVPDWETQYFGPGTRLLVL.

The CDR3: CASSVGLAGVGELFF. CDR3 coding DNA: TGTGCCAGCAGTGTAGGCCTAGCGGGAGTCGGGGAGCTGTTTTTT. The chain has TRBV2 and TRBJ2-2; 10 bases map to TRBD2. Germline V gene lookup returns CDR1 SNHLY and CDR2 FYNNEI. CDR3 length: 15 residues. Losses at the gene ends were 4 bases for V and 7 bases for J; bases not matched to a gene: 6.

The chain carries TRBV5-1 and TRBJ1-1; D perhaps matches TRBD1 (6 bases). This CDR3 is 14 amino acids long. V was trimmed by 7 bases and J by 0 bases, leaving 13 bases between them. From germline, CDR1 is SGHRS and CDR2 YFSETQ. Written as DNA, the CDR3 is TGCGCCAGCGCCGCTACAGGGTTGAACACTGAAGCTTTCTTT. It is translated as CASAATGLNTEAFF.

V gene TRBV4-1 combines with J gene TRBJ2-7; no reliable D call. The V and J ends lost 5 bases and 0 bases respectively, with 17 bases between them. The CDR3 spans 16 residues. In germline, CDR1 is MGHRA, CDR2 YSYEKL. DNA for the CDR3: TGCGCCAGCAGCGACCAGCCTTGGCGGAGCTCCTACGAGCAGTACTTC. Translated, it gives CASSDQPWRSSYEQYF.

This chain uses TRBV4-1 with TRBJ1-5; perhaps TRBD1 as D (6 bases). This CDR3 comprises 17 residues. V lost 0 bases and J lost 2, with 14 bases in between. CDR1 MGHRA and CDR2 YSYEKL come from the germline V gene. CDR3: CASSQEGGPMGNQPQHF. CDR3 bases: TGCGCCAGCAGCCAAGAAGGGGGACCGATGGGCAATCAGCCCCAGCATTTT.

This chain uses TRBV7-8 with TRBJ2-7, with 13 bases identical to TRBD2. Germline loops: CDR1 SGHVS, CDR2 FQNEAQ. The length of the CDR3 is 16 residues. J lost 6 bases, V lost 1 base, and 6 bases had no gene match. CDR3 sequence: CASSLGGLAGYGEQYF. CDR3 nucleotides: TGTGCCAGCAGCTTAGGGGGACTAGCGGGATACGGCGAGCAGTACTTC.

The chain combines TRBV28 with TRBJ2-5, with 8 bases aligning to TRBD2. CDR1 and CDR2 (germline): MDHEN, SYDVKM. Trimming removed 2 bases from V and 5 bases from J; junction bases left unmatched: 7. This CDR3 has 15 residues. CDR3 protein: CASSLVSGGWETQYF. CDR3 sequence (DNA): TGTGCCAGCAGTTTAGTGAGCGGGGGATGGGAGACCCAGTACTTC. The whole variable domain, filled in from reference TRBV28 and TRBJ2-5, reads DVKVTQSSRYLVKRTGEKVFLECVQDMDHENMFWYRQDPGLGLRLIYFSYDVKMKEKGDIPEGYSVSREKKERFSLILESASTNQTSMYLCASSLVSGGWETQYFGPGTRLLVL.

The J gene is TRBJ1-5, the V gene TRBV20-1; D might be TRBD1 (6 bases). This CDR3 spans 16 amino acids. V dropped 2 bases and J dropped 7 bases, with 21 bases sitting between them. Germline CDR1 reads DFQATT; CDR2 reads SNEGSKA (reference sequence). The CDR3 DNA reads TGCAGTGCTAGAAGAGGGGGAGATTCACTGGGGCAGCCCCAGCATTTT. Protein sequence: CSARRGGDSLGQPQHF.

This clonotype was seen a handful of times. The V call is TRBV15, the J call TRBJ1-1; perhaps TRBD1 as D (6 bases). The CDR3 sequence is 13 residues long. Trimming left V 0 bases short and J 11 bases short, with 13 bases between. Germline assignment: CDR1 LNHNV and CDR2 YYDKDF (reference sequence). CDR3: CATSRDEGQGAFF. CDR3 DNA sequence: TGTGCCACCAGCAGAGATGAGGGACAAGGGGCTTTCTTT.

V and J are TRBV5-1 and TRBJ1-1, with D possibly being TRBD1 (5 bases). V was clipped by 0 bases and J by 8 bases, with 14 bases between them. Germline CDR1 is SGHRS and CDR2 is YFSETQ. The CDR3 length is 14 residues. The CDR3 nucleotides read TGCGCCAGCAGCTTGGTAAGGGGCGACCGCGAAGCTTTCTTT. This gives the protein CASSLVRGDREAFF.

V gene TRBV15 combines with J gene TRBJ2-7, with D tentatively TRBD1 or TRBD2 (6 bases each). CDR3 size: 15 residues. Germline V gives CDR1 LNHNV, CDR2 YYDKDF (reference sequence). Deletions cut 5 bases from V and 0 bases from J, with 14 bases between. DNA of the CDR3: TGTGCCACCAGCTCGGGGGAGGACAGCTCCTACGAGCAGTACTTC. It encodes CATSSGEDSSYEQYF.

This clonotype occurred a few times. The chain carries TRBV12-5 and TRBJ2-3; 8 bases line up with TRBD2. V lost 5 bases, J lost 4 bases, and 8 bases stayed unmatched. The germline CDR1 and CDR2 sequences are LGHNT and FRNRAP. The length of the CDR3 is 15 residues. DNA for the CDR3: TGTGCTAGTGGTCAAGGGAGCGGGAGCCCAGATACGCAGTATTTT. It specifies CASGQGSGSPDTQYF.

The J gene is TRBJ2-6, the V gene TRBV29-1; 8 nucleotides agree with TRBD2. Germline-derived CDR1 and CDR2 are SQVTM and ANQGSEA. With V trimmed by 4 bases and J by 2 bases, 1 base remained unmatched. CDR3 size: 14 residues. The CDR3 region is CSVVAGTGANVLTF. CDR3 DNA: TGCAGCGTTGTAGCGGGGACTGGGGCCAACGTCCTGACTTTC.

V is TRBV3-1 and J is TRBJ2-1, with TRBD2 matching 13 bases. CDR1 is LGHDT, CDR2 YNNKEL, per germline (reference sequence). The CDR3 runs to 16 residues. The V segment lost 2 bases and the J segment 6 bases; nucleotides outside the gene matches: 4. The CDR3 bases are TGTGCCAGCAGCCAATGGACTAGCGGGGGACTCAATGAGCAGTTCTTC. This translates into CASSQWTSGGLNEQFF.

The chain is built from TRBV7-1 and TRBJ1-1; TRBD1 might be the D (5 bases). TRBV7-1 falls under the ORF class, with uncertain function. CDR3 size: 17 residues. V was clipped by 3 bases and J by 1 base, with 18 bases between them. The CDR3 loop is CASSSRGGIKKNTEAFF. The DNA for the CDR3 is TGTGCCAGCAGCTCGCGGGGGGGGATTAAGAAGAACACTGAAGCTTTCTTT.

This clonotype was detected only a few times. This chain uses TRBV11-2 with TRBJ2-2, with 7 bases fitting TRBD2. Losses at the gene ends were 4 bases for V and 5 bases for J; bases not matched to a gene: 13. Germline lookup yields CDR1 SGHAT and CDR2 FQNNGV. This CDR3 is built from 17 residues. CDR3 protein: CASSSSKTSKSTGELFF. In DNA, the CDR3 is TGTGCCAGCAGCTCCTCGAAGACTAGCAAAAGTACCGGGGAGCTGTTTTTT.

This chain joins TRBV12-3 or TRBV12-4 and TRBJ1-2; perhaps TRBD1 as D (6 bases). This CDR3 comprises 14 residues. Deletions cut 10 bases from V and 2 bases from J, with 17 bases between. The CDR3 DNA reads as TGTGCCACCACCCACTCGCAGGGGAACTATGGCTACACCTTC. Protein sequence: CATTHSQGNYGYTF.

As concerns this clonotype: A read error may be the cause here, since a much bigger clone is one base away. The V and J genes are TRBV2 and TRBJ1-1; D unresolved. CDR3 length: 12 residues. Germline V CDR1 and CDR2: SNHLY, FYNNEI. The V end was cut by 6 bases, the J end by 0 bases, with 5 bases between. Here the CDR3 reads CASRFMNTEAFF. CDR3 DNA: TGTGCCAGCAGGTTCATGAACACTGAAGCTTTCTTT. The full variable domain, in which reference TRBV2 and TRBJ1-1 provide the parts outside the CDR3, is EPEVTQTPSHQVTQMGQEVILRCVPISNHLYFYWYRQILGQKVEFLVSFYNNEISEKSEIFDDQFSVERPDGSNFTLKIRSTKLEDSAMYFCASRFMNTEAFFGQGTRLTVV.

This chain connects TRBV5-1 to TRBJ2-7; 12 bases agree with TRBD1. The junction had 8 bases not matched to a gene; V was cut back by 4 bases and J by 3 bases. The CDR3 contains 16 residues. From germline, CDR1 is SGHRS and CDR2 YFSETQ. The CDR3 protein is CASSKLGTGGFYEQYF. DNA for the CDR3: TGCGCCAGCAGCAAACTCGGGACAGGGGGCTTCTACGAGCAGTACTTC.

A few counts support this clonotype. The chain carries TRBV18 and TRBJ2-1, with D possibly matching TRBD2 (5 bases). V was shortened by 4 bases and J by 0 bases, with 16 bases between the two germline ends. The CDR3 is 17 residues long. Germline V gene lookup returns CDR1 KGHSH and CDR2 LQKENI. CDR3 nucleotides: TGTGCCAGCTCACACGACATGCCGGGGAGCTCCTACAATGAGCAGTTCTTC. This encodes CASSHDMPGSSYNEQFF.

V gene TRBV5-5 combines with J gene TRBJ2-7; either TRBD1 or TRBD2 may supply D (5 bases each). Trimming took 0 bases from V and 7 from J, leaving 14 bases between them. Germline CDR1 SGHKS, CDR2 YYEKEE (reference sequence). The CDR3 length is 14 residues. Here the CDR3 DNA reads TGTGCCAGCAGCTTGGTGATCGGGGCTTGGGAGCAGTACGTC. It codes for CASSLVIGAWEQYV.

This clonotype was detected a few times. This chain uses TRBV5-1 with TRBJ1-1; D is possibly TRBD1 (5 bases). The CDR3 extends over 14 amino acids. Germline V gene lookup returns CDR1 SGHRS and CDR2 YFSETQ. With 6 bases removed from V and 5 bases from J, the gap between germline ends came to 17 bases. The CDR3 here is CASTQTGTRTEAFF. The CDR3, as DNA: TGCGCCAGCACCCAGACCGGGACCAGGACTGAAGCTTTCTTT.

V and J are TRBV18 and TRBJ2-7; D is unclear. There are 13 residues in the CDR3. Germline V gene sequence: CDR1 KGHSH, CDR2 LQKENI. Trimming took 3 bases from V and 5 from J, leaving 11 bases between them. Written as DNA, the CDR3 is TGTGCCAGCTCACCGGGTCAAGGGAACGAGCAGTACGTC. Translating gives CASSPGQGNEQYV.

The chain has TRBV6-1 and TRBJ1-1, with a weak D call TRBD1 (6 bases). Per the germline V gene, CDR1 is MNHNS and CDR2 is SASEGT. The germline V and J ends were trimmed by 6 bases and 4 bases, with 18 bases remaining between them. This CDR3 is 15 amino acids long. Here the CDR3 DNA reads TGTGCCAGCAGCCTCAGGGGACTTGGGCCCACTGAAGCTTTCTTT. This sequence encodes CASSLRGLGPTEAFF.

This sequence joins TRBV5-5 and TRBJ1-1, with D uncertain. Trimming took off 0 bases at V and 8 bases at J, with 14 bases between the two ends. Germline-derived CDR1 and CDR2 are SGHKS and YYEKEE (reference sequence). The CDR3 is 14 residues long. The DNA of the CDR3 is TGTGCCAGCAGCTTGGTTCCGGGTGGAGGGGAAGCTTTCTTT. This gives the protein CASSLVPGGGEAFF. The complete variable domain, with remaining parts taken from reference TRBV5-5 and TRBJ1-1, reads DAGVTQSPTHLIKTRGQQVTLRCSPISGHKSVSWYQQVLGQGPQFIFQYYEKEERGRGNFPDRFSARQFPNYSSELNVNALLLGDSALYLCASSLVPGGGEAFFGQGTRLTVV.

This clonotype was seen at least ten times. The rearrangement links TRBV5-1 to TRBJ2-2; no firm D call. The CDR3 has 15 amino acids. V lost 3 bases and J lost 2, with 11 bases in between. From germline, CDR1 is SGHRS and CDR2 YFSETQ. The CDR3 reads CASSSGWANTGELFF. CDR3 coding DNA: TGCGCCAGCAGCTCCGGATGGGCCAACACCGGGGAGCTGTTTTTT.

V and J are TRBV28 and TRBJ1-4; tentative D call: TRBD1 (6 bases). With 7 bases removed from V and 6 bases from J, the gap between germline ends came to 21 bases. Per germline, CDR1 MDHEN and CDR2 SYDVKM. The CDR3 totals 16 residues. CDR3 sequence reads: CASTLRGRGADEKLFF. Written as DNA, the CDR3 is TGTGCCAGCACCTTGAGGGGGAGGGGGGCCGATGAAAAACTGTTTTTT.

The chain employs TRBV6-1 and TRBJ1-1, with D perhaps TRBD1 (6 bases). The germline CDR1 and CDR2 sequences are MNHNS and SASEGT. The CDR3 runs 17 residues. V shed 2 bases and J shed 0 bases, with 16 bases lying between them. CDR3 loop: CASSERGGRRMNTEAFF. CDR3 in DNA: TGTGCCAGCAGTGAAAGAGGGGGACGGAGGATGAACACTGAAGCTTTCTTT.

The chain has TRBV11-2 and TRBJ2-2; 10 nucleotides line up with TRBD1. The CDR3 contains 16 residues. Germline-derived CDR1 and CDR2 are SGHAT and FQNNGV. J was trimmed by 4 bases and V by 5 bases; bases with no gene match: 7. CDR3 residues: CASSPTGGISTGELFF. The CDR3, as DNA: TGTGCCAGCAGCCCGACAGGGGGCATCAGCACCGGGGAGCTGTTTTTT.

This clonotype was picked up many times. The CDR3 coding sequence is TGTGCCAGCAGCTTAGGGACTAGCGGGATCTACGAGCAGTACTTC. This sequence encodes CASSLGTSGIYEQYF. The V and J genes are TRBV7-8 and TRBJ2-7, with 12 positions matching TRBD2. V shed 1 base, J shed 3 bases, and the junction held 1 base outside the gene matches. The V gene's germline CDR1 is SGHVS and CDR2 FQNEAQ. The CDR3 length is 15 residues.